The 19 T cell receptor beta chains in this list originate from one sample, sequenced in a study of shared clonotypes between healthy human individuals (dated by TCRdb to 2020 to 2021). Libraries came from the immunoSEQ multiplex PCR assay. TCRdb mirrors the immuneACCESS table, restricted to in-frame sequences. Some clones are absent from its copies; in checked studies, under half trace to an unresolved V gene, and the reason for the others is unknown. Across this sample there are more than 900,000 clones, with 78% seen only once. The ten biggest clones cover 0.6% to 0.7% of the sample. The sequencing sample was made of memory CD4+ T cells from PBMCs. What this sample's cell subset or site label stands for: CD45RA-negative fraction. Receptors originate from a man aged 18 to 35 in good health. Some clones in this sample may be carry-over from other donors' samples.

V is TRBV29-1 and J is TRBJ2-3; 7 nucleotides agree with TRBD1. Germline CDR1 and CDR2: SQVTM and ANQGSEA. The ends lost 7 bases at V and 3 bases at J; junction bases unmatched: 13. The CDR3 is 15 residues long. The CDR3 here is CSATDRKGKTDTQYF. CDR3 bases: TGCAGCGCCACGGACAGGAAGGGTAAGACAGATACGCAGTATTTT.

This sequence joins TRBV2 and TRBJ2-7; TRBD2 agrees at 8 bases. CDR3 length: 17 amino acids. With V trimmed by 1 base and J by 3 bases, 11 bases remained unmatched. Germline V gives CDR1 SNHLY, CDR2 FYNNEI. CDR3 coding DNA: TGTGCCAGCAGTGAAGTCGCCGGCGGGAGGTCCCACTACGAGCAGTACTTC. It encodes CASSEVAGGRSHYEQYF.

Written as DNA, the CDR3 is TGTGCCAGTCTTAAACAAGAAAACACTGAAGCTTTCTTT. This sequence encodes CASLKQENTEAFF. V and J are TRBV7-2 and TRBJ1-1; D is unclear. V shed 9 bases and J shed 2 bases, with 13 bases lying between them. Germline CDR1 and CDR2: SGHTA and FQGNSA. The CDR3 runs to 13 residues. The variable domain in full, with the rest retrieved from reference TRBV7-2 and TRBJ1-1, is GAGVSQSPSNKVTEKGKDVELRCDPISGHTALYWYRQSLGQGLEFLIYFQGNSAPDKSGLPSDRFSAERTGGSVSTLTIQRTQQEDSAVYLCASLKQENTEAFFGQGTRLTVV.

The V and J genes are TRBV2 and TRBJ1-5; TRBD1 aligns across 7 bases. Looked up from germline, CDR1 is SNHLY and CDR2 is FYNNEI. The ends lost 5 bases at V and 7 bases at J; junction bases unmatched: 8. The CDR3 loop spans 14 amino acids. CDR3 residues: CASSYTGDYQPQHF. As DNA, the CDR3 is TGTGCCAGCAGTTACACAGGGGATTACCAGCCCCAGCATTTT.

In the case of this clone: A much larger clone lies one base from this, so it may be a read error. The CDR3 bases are TGCGGCGCCCGGGGTAGGGGGGGCGCAGATACGCAGTATTTT. It specifies CGARGRGGADTQYF. The chain joins TRBV29-1 to TRBJ2-3; a weak D match, TRBD2 (7 bases). The CDR3 runs to 14 residues. In germline, CDR1 is SQVTM, CDR2 ANQGSEA.

This clone showed up just a few times. The chain carries TRBV29-1 and TRBJ2-1; 8 bases are shared with TRBD2. CDR3 size: 15 residues. Germline lookup yields CDR1 SQVTM and CDR2 ANQGSEA. V was pared by 6 bases and J by 6 bases, with 13 bases of the junction left unmatched. CDR3 region: CSVDMSGTSVNEQFF. As DNA, the CDR3 is TGCAGCGTCGACATGTCCGGGACTAGTGTCAATGAGCAGTTCTTC.

V usage is TRBV7-3 and J usage is TRBJ2-2, with D possibly TRBD2 on 6 matching bases. Trimming removed 5 bases at V and 3 bases at J, with 13 bases between. Germline V gene lookup returns CDR1 SGHTA and CDR2 FQGTGA. CDR3 length: 15 amino acids. CDR3 coding DNA: TGTGCCAGCAGCACGACTAGTCTGGACACCGGGGAGCTGTTTTTT. This translates into CASSTTSLDTGELFF.

This clone was recorded many times. Other DNA sequences in the same sample also yield this CDR3. The chain couples TRBV7-3 to TRBJ1-1; D gene ambiguous. CDR3 length: 13 amino acids. CDR1 and CDR2 from the germline V gene are SGHTA and FQGTGA. Deletions cut 1 base from V and 3 bases from J, with 6 bases between. DNA of the CDR3: TGTGCCAGCAGCTTAAATAGAGACACTGAAGCTTTCTTT. Translating it yields CASSLNRDTEAFF. The whole variable domain, remainder taken from reference TRBV7-3 and TRBJ1-1, is GAGVSQTPSNKVTEKGKYVELRCDPISGHTALYWYRQSLGQGPEFLIYFQGTGAADDSGLPNDRFFAVRPEGSVSTLKIQRTERGDSAVYLCASSLNRDTEAFFGQGTRLTVV.

This clone has just one count. The gene calls are TRBV6-6 and TRBJ1-4, with TRBD1 as a possible D gene (5 bases). CDR1 MNHNY and CDR2 SVGAGI come from the germline V gene (reference sequence). The length of the CDR3 is 16 residues. Trimming pared 2 bases from V and 0 bases from J, leaving 10 bases between. DNA of the CDR3: TGTGCCAGCAGTTACAGGGGTGGTGCAACTAATGAAAAACTGTTTTTT. Amino acids: CASSYRGGATNEKLFF.

V usage is TRBV7-9 and J usage is TRBJ1-5; D ambiguous. V shed 0 bases and J shed 4 bases, with 10 bases lying between them. The CDR3 extends over 15 amino acids. Germline CDR1 reads SEHNR; CDR2 reads FQNEAQ (reference sequence). The CDR3 region has the DNA TGTGCCAGCAGCTTAGCGGGCAGAGAGAATCAGCCCCAGCATTTT. It yields the protein CASSLAGRENQPQHF.

The gene calls are TRBV11-2 and TRBJ1-2; 8 bases are shared with TRBD1. V was pared by 5 bases and J by 6 bases, with 17 bases of the junction left unmatched. This CDR3 spans 17 amino acids. Germline loops: CDR1 SGHAT, CDR2 FQNNGV. CDR3 sequence: CASSASGTGAVVDGYTF. The DNA of the CDR3 is TGTGCCAGCAGCGCCTCCGGGACAGGCGCCGTGGTGGATGGCTACACCTTC.

The rearrangement uses TRBV7-9 and TRBJ1-3; D perhaps matches TRBD1 (6 bases). Trimming removed 2 bases from V and 2 bases from J, with 13 bases in between. Germline assignment: CDR1 SEHNR and CDR2 FQNEAQ (reference sequence). The CDR3 is 16 amino acids. CDR3 bases: TGTGCCAGCAGCTTAAATACAGGGCTCACTGGAAACACCATATATTTT. Residues: CASSLNTGLTGNTIYF.

The count of this clone is one. V gene TRBV5-1 combines with J gene TRBJ2-5; 9 bases agree with TRBD1. V shed 7 bases and J 3 bases; nucleotides not matched to a gene: 7. Germline CDR1 reads SGHRS; CDR2 reads YFSETQ. This CDR3 is built from 14 residues. The CDR3 nucleotides are TGCGCCAGCGGCACCGGGACAGGGAAAGAGACCCAGTACTTC. Protein sequence: CASGTGTGKETQYF.

The rearrangement links TRBV5-4 to TRBJ2-2; 8 nucleotides align to TRBD1. The germline CDR1 and CDR2 sequences are SGHNT and YYREEE (reference sequence). V lost 4 bases and J lost 7; bases outside the gene matches: 12. This CDR3 has 16 residues. CDR3 in DNA: TGTGCCAGCAGCACGGACAGGGTGTTGGCCGGCGGGGAGCTGTTTTTT. Encoded protein: CASSTDRVLAGGELFF.

This sequence joins TRBV18 and TRBJ1-1; perhaps TRBD1 as D (5 bases). Germline CDR1 KGHSH, CDR2 LQKENI. The ends were cut back, 4 bases at V and 1 base at J, with 16 bases in the middle. The CDR3 has 16 amino acids. For the CDR3, the DNA is TGTGCCAGCTCACACAGCCAGGGTCGGGCGAACACTGAAGCTTTCTTT. Residues: CASSHSQGRANTEAFF.

The V call is TRBV18, the J call TRBJ2-7; no definite D call. From germline, CDR1 is KGHSH and CDR2 LQKENI. V lost 3 bases and J lost 2, with 14 bases in between. The CDR3 runs to 15 residues. The CDR3 DNA is TGTGCCAGCTCACCTGGCGGCACCCGGGCCTACGAGCAGTACTTC. This translates into CASSPGGTRAYEQYF.

V and J are TRBV27 and TRBJ2-5; D may correspond to TRBD1 or TRBD2 (5 bases each). Germline CDR1 and CDR2: MNHEY and SMNVEV (reference sequence). V lost 3 bases and J 5 bases, leaving 16 bases between the germline ends. This CDR3 comprises 15 residues. In DNA, the CDR3 is TGTGCCAGCAGTTTTGGACGGGACGGGTCGGAGACCCAGTACTTC. Translation gives CASSFGRDGSETQYF.

As for this clone: A much larger clone lies one base from this, so it may be a read error. The rearrangement uses TRBV7-2 and TRBJ2-1, with TRBD2 matching 11 bases. Trimming at V came to 3 bases and at J to 4 bases, leaving 2 bases not matched to a gene. The CDR3 is made up of 15 amino acids. Germline V gene lookup returns CDR1 SGHTA and CDR2 FQGNSA. DNA for the CDR3: TGTGCCAGCAGCTTGACTAGCGGGGTTTACAATGAGCAGTTCTTC. Its translation: CASSLTSGVYNEQFF.

This sequence joins TRBV28 and TRBJ1-1; unclear D gene. The CDR3 is made up of 11 amino acids. CDR1 is MDHEN and CDR2 is SYDVKM in the germline V gene. Trimming took 5 bases from V and 10 from J, leaving 11 bases between them. The CDR3 DNA reads as TGTGCCAGCAGTGCCTGGGGTGTAGCTTTCTTT. Translating it yields CASSAWGVAFF.